This T cell receptor (beta chain) was retrieved from a study of cytotoxic CD8 clonotypes in ibrutinib-treated CLL. Study overall: Mean values per sample were 260,000 or so productive templates and roughly 90,000 productive rearrangements.

Some clones are missing from TCRdb's copy, which holds only in-frame ones; the method was immunoSEQ multiplex PCR. The sample records approximately 130,000 clones, approximately 80% being singletons. Study outcomes and limitations: Clonality (at baseline) was higher than in age-matched healthy donors and tracked circulating CD8+ T-cell counts. On treatment, the uncommon public clonotypes contracted or remained stable. Sampling times differed between sustained-remission and progressing patients.

Worth noting for this clone: Its cognate antigen is unknown.

CDR3 size: 13 residues. Trimming took off 5 bases at V and 8 bases at J, with 15 bases between the two ends. This clonotype was obtained from a human donor with chronic lymphocytic leukemia. The source was PBMCs, collected after 24 months of ibrutinib treatment. This chain connects TRBV23-1 to TRBJ1-1, with D perhaps TRBD1 (5 bases). TRBV23-1 is an ORF; its function is uncertain. For the CDR3, the DNA is TGCGCCAGCAGTGGGGTCAGACAGAGAGAAGCTTTCTTT. This encodes CASSGVRQREAFF.